This T cell receptor beta chain was sequenced in a study of identical twins (TCRdb year 2016). The study in broad terms: TCR alpha and beta repertoires from monozygotic twins, unrelated adults of various ages and cord blood were deep-sequenced to test whether fetal clonotypes persist. To rule out contamination, replicate twin experiments were performed at different times with different library preparation protocols.

CDR1 and CDR2 (DFQATT, SNEGSKA) derive from the germline V gene (reference sequence). Ends trimmed: V by 5 bases, J by 3 bases; bases unmatched to a gene: 5. Inclusive of the bounding cysteine and phenylalanine, the CDR3 is 14 residues long. Of all the DNA, just the CDR3 is kept, 42 bases in frame from base 1. As concerns this clonotype: Which antigen it targets is not known. Base qualities are not provided; no much larger clone lies one nucleotide away.

Only healthy Caucasian donors were included. Three unrelated non-twin adults were additionally sequenced: a male aged 18 to 30, a male aged 50 to 60 and a female aged 50 to 60. Using Miltenyi CD45RO+ enrichment and human naive T-cell isolation kits, memory (CD45RO+) and naive T cells were isolated from PBMC. Overall results and qualifications from the work: Out-of-frame TCR alpha sequences shared between twins showed an excess of low generation-probability sequences compared with coincidental sharing between unrelated individuals. Abundant cord blood beta clonotypes carried fewer insertions; young adult naive repertoires showed a weaker similar trend, while memory repertoires showed none. Recombination models systematically underestimated out-of-frame TCR alpha sharing in monozygotic twins but agreed with sharing between unrelated individuals. Invariant T cells such as MAIT and iNKT could partly confound zero-insertion analyses, though diverse VJ usage argued against this for most clonotypes. Conclusions relied on cross-sectional statistical analysis, since the same donors could not be followed over many years. A weaker excess of twin sharing was found in beta out-of-frame sequences because the signal-to-noise ratio was lowered by fewer shared sequences.

Library prep was done by 5' RACE. These reads were obtained on an Illumina HiSeq 2000. A universal primer binding site was introduced by template switching, and a unique molecular identifier was present in the final cDNA, enabling accurate counting of TCR cDNA molecules. Specific primers in the conserved constant-segment region were used to synthesize first-strand cDNA for TCR alpha and beta chains. To control for contamination, every cDNA library carried two barcodes: a SMART-Mk sample barcode plus Illumina barcodes. TruSeq adapter sequences, together with Illumina sample barcodes, were added in two successive PCR steps. TCR alpha and beta cDNA libraries were sequenced on the Illumina HiSeq platform with custom primers. In the authors' own workflow: MiGEC processed the raw reads to extract unique molecular identifiers, while MiXCR was used to determine the CDR3 positions. Recombination models were inferred per individual with the repgenHMM and IGoR tools using an EM algorithm. The analysis of shared clonotypes was done with the tcR package in R, with sharing normalized by the product of cloneset sizes. To study raw recombination free of thymic and clonal selection effects, out-of-frame nonproductive sequences were analyzed. The raw public data were reprocessed by TCRdb itself: fastp quality trimming at Q25, MiXCR clonotype calling, in-frame beta chains only. Rows with one shared CDR3 protein collapse into an entry with the most common genes and DNA. The V and J calls were not made by the authors but by TCRdb's processing. The sample records some 330,000 distinct CDR3 sequences, 9% to 10% of which are singletons. Roughly 8.9% of the sample lies in the top ten.

The source material was naive T cells sorted from blood. Sample cell subset or site, as interpreted from the label and publication: cells isolated with a human naive T-cell isolation kit. The receptor chain draws on TRBV20-1 and TRBJ2-3, and TRBD2 matches 10 of the central bases. This TCR was sampled from a woman aged 45-59 years in good health. The CDR3 amino acid sequence is: CSAGSGRGTDTQYF. In nucleotides, the sequence is TGCAGTGCTGGGAGCGGGAGGGGGACAGATACGCAGTATTTT.